This T cell receptor beta chain derives from a study of cytomegalovirus exposure and HLA in healthy donors. Study details: Earlier results showed 90 million to 120 million unique TCR beta sequences derived from around 170 million T cells. Notes on the study in general: In presence/absence analyses, roughly uniform sequencing depth across donors was assumed. Later findings reportedly placed an Asian-associated ancestry cluster below the approximately 670-donor mean for N-insertions. Per a later analysis, HLA-associated TCR beta chains showed more clonal expansion than other, equally common TCR beta chains.

PCR amplification relied on 60 Vbeta primers (plus 13 Jbeta primers). Generated by immunoSEQ multiplex PCR, the TCRdb table keeps only in-frame clones and is missing some. The data hold roughly 45,000 clones, with approximately 80% observed a single time. Points on this clone: Its antigen is unknown.

This TCR was sampled from a man aged 30 to 45 in good health and CMV-seronegative. Sequenced input: PBMCs.

The DNA for the CDR3 is TGTGCCAGCAGGGCGACAGGGGGTGGAAACATTCAGTACTTC. It is translated as CASRATGGGNIQYF. This chain joins TRBV28 and TRBJ2-4, with 9 bases lining up with TRBD1. Germline assignment: CDR1 MDHEN and CDR2 SYDVKM. The CDR3 is made up of 14 amino acids. With V trimmed by 6 bases and J by 6 bases, 6 bases remained unmatched. Full variable domain (missing parts from reference TRBV28 and TRBJ2-4): DVKVTQSSRYLVKRTGEKVFLECVQDMDHENMFWYRQDPGLGLRLIYFSYDVKMKEKGDIPEGYSVSREKKERFSLILESASTNQTSMYLCASRATGGGNIQYFGAGTRLSVL.